Shown below are 21 T cell receptor beta chains from a single sample sequenced in a study of T cells in Graves' hyperthyroidism and ophthalmopathy. RNA transcripts yielded amplified TCR beta CDR3 regions. First-round RT-PCR targeting the TCR CDR3 was performed with the HTBI primer set. TCRdb processed the multiplex PCR reads anew with MiXCR; each CDR3 protein has one entry. This table holds a few hundred thousand distinct CDR3 sequences, about 15% found once. The sample was blood. The receptors were sampled from a woman between 50 and 59 years old with Graves' hyperthyroidism.

The DNA for the CDR3 is TGTGCCAGCAGTTACGCACTAGCGGCTGTCAGTGAGCAGTTCTTC. Amino acid sequence: CASSYALAAVSEQFF. This sequence joins TRBV6-5 and TRBJ2-1; 8 nucleotides agree with TRBD2. Germline CDR1 reads MNHEY; CDR2 reads SVGAGI. CDR3 length equals 15 residues. Trimming removed 2 bases from V and 9 bases from J; junction bases left unmatched: 9.

This clonotype was counted many times. The chain employs TRBV20-1 and TRBJ2-1; 12 nucleotides match TRBD2. CDR3 length: 17 residues. The germline V gene has CDR1 DFQATT and CDR2 SNEGSKA (reference sequence). V lost 0 bases to trimming and J lost 8 bases; unmatched junction nucleotides: 11. CDR3 in DNA: TGCAGTGCTAGAGATTTGACTCTAGCGGGAGGGAGCGATGAGCAGTTCTTC. Protein product: CSARDLTLAGGSDEQFF.

This clonotype was seen ten or more times. The CDR3 spells CASIPGGSSYEQYF. DNA for the CDR3: TGTGCCAGCATCCCCGGGGGGTCCTCCTACGAGCAGTACTTC. The rearrangement joins TRBV6-1 to TRBJ2-7; TRBD2 matches at 7 bases. The CDR3 covers 14 residues. Germline values: CDR1 MNHNS, CDR2 SASEGT. The V segment lost 7 bases and the J segment 0 bases; nucleotides outside the gene matches: 6.

The chain has TRBV6-1 and TRBJ1-5, with 7 bases identical to TRBD1. This CDR3 is 17 amino acids long. V was clipped by 0 bases and J by 6 bases; unmatched bases: 11. Per the germline V gene, CDR1 is MNHNS and CDR2 is SASEGT. This CDR3 reads CASSEAALTGEGQPQHF. CDR3 DNA: TGTGCCAGCAGTGAAGCAGCCCTAACAGGGGAGGGTCAGCCCCAGCATTTT.

This sequence joins TRBV4-1 and TRBJ2-7; D is undetermined. Germline V gene data show CDR1 as MGHRA and CDR2 as YSYEKL. The V end lost 0 bases, the J end lost 3 bases, and 12 bases lay between the germline ends. The CDR3 contains 15 residues. CDR3 sequence reads: CASSQDRASGYEQYF. In DNA, the CDR3 is TGCGCCAGCAGCCAAGACCGGGCTTCGGGCTACGAGCAGTACTTC.

Details on this clonotype: This may be a read error: a much more frequent sequence differs by one nucleotide. The chain combines TRBV6-1 with TRBJ2-7, with D maybe TRBD1 (5 bases). Trimming removed 10 bases from V and 5 bases from J, with 15 bases in between. Germline V gene sequence: CDR1 MNHNS, CDR2 SASEGT. There are 12 residues in the CDR3. Here the CDR3 DNA reads TGTGCCACCAGACCTAGGGGCGACGAGCAGTACTTC. This sequence encodes CATRPRGDEQYF.

This clonotype was counted ten times or more. A much bigger clone sits one base away, suggesting this may be a read error. V and J are TRBV6-5 and TRBJ1-1; D call uncertain. CDR1 MNHEY and CDR2 SVGAGI come from the germline V gene. The length of the CDR3 is 12 residues. Trimming stripped 2 bases from V and 1 base from J, with 2 bases between. The CDR3, as DNA: TGTGCCAGCAGTTACCAGAACACTGAAGCTTTCTTT. It encodes CASSYQNTEAFF.

The chain has TRBV28 and TRBJ2-1; 11 bases match TRBD2. Germline lookup yields CDR1 MDHEN and CDR2 SYDVKM. V lost 3 bases to trimming and J lost 4 bases; unmatched junction nucleotides: 5. This CDR3 comprises 16 residues. The CDR3 bases are TGTGCCAGCAGTTTCGTTTTAGCGGGAGGGTACAATGAGCAGTTCTTC. It specifies CASSFVLAGGYNEQFF.

In this sample, this clonotype turned up many times. The V call is TRBV29-1, the J call TRBJ2-7; D is ambiguous. Germline CDR1 SQVTM, CDR2 ANQGSEA. This CDR3 region has 11 residues. The germline V and J ends were trimmed by 7 bases and 2 bases, with 9 bases remaining between them. CDR3 nucleotides: TGCAGCGCCGGGTCCACCTACGAGCAGTACTTC. Its translation: CSAGSTYEQYF.

The gene calls are TRBV7-9 and TRBJ1-1, with D uncertain. This CDR3 region has 12 residues. Trimming took 2 bases from V and 7 from J, leaving 8 bases between them. The V gene's germline CDR1 is SEHNR and CDR2 FQNEAQ (reference sequence). The CDR3 protein is CASSLIRGEAFF. The DNA of the CDR3 is TGTGCCAGCAGCTTAATTCGGGGTGAAGCTTTCTTT.

There are many counts of this clonotype. This rearrangement joins TRBV24-1 to TRBJ2-5; D unclear. Between the trimmed V and J ends, which lost 6 bases and 7 bases, there was a span of 14 bases. Germline CDR1 and CDR2: KGHDR and SFDVKD. The CDR3 has 13 amino acids. The CDR3 here is CATSQYPGLTQYF. The CDR3 region has the DNA TGTGCCACCAGTCAGTACCCAGGATTGACCCAGTACTTC.

This clonotype was seen a few times. The gene calls are TRBV28 and TRBJ1-3; D gene uncertain. In germline, CDR1 is MDHEN, CDR2 SYDVKM. Trimming took 3 bases from V and 0 from J, leaving 6 bases between them. This CDR3 has 14 residues. The CDR3 region is CASSFPNSGNTIYF. The CDR3 DNA reads as TGTGCCAGCAGTTTCCCGAACTCTGGAAACACCATATATTTT.

This clonotype was recorded many times. This chain joins TRBV20-1 and TRBJ1-5; D perhaps matches TRBD1 (6 bases). This CDR3 region has 14 residues. Germline-derived CDR1 and CDR2 are DFQATT and SNEGSKA (reference sequence). V was trimmed by 0 bases and J by 5 bases, leaving 11 bases between them. CDR3 protein: CSARDRQGYQPQHF. The DNA of the CDR3 is TGCAGTGCTAGAGATCGCCAGGGGTATCAGCCCCAGCATTTT.

This clonotype was observed at least ten times. CDR3 nucleotide sequence: TGTGCCAGCCGATCTGGGGATGACTACGAGCAGTACTTC. Translation: CASRSGDDYEQYF. This chain joins TRBV27 and TRBJ2-7; D remains ambiguous. The CDR3 loop spans 13 amino acids. Germline CDR1 MNHEY, CDR2 SMNVEV (reference sequence). With 8 bases removed from V and 3 bases from J, the gap between germline ends came to 14 bases.

This clonotype appeared a few times. J is TRBJ1-4 and V is TRBV29-1; the D is unclear. The CDR3 spans 14 residues. The V end was cut by 6 bases, the J end by 4 bases, with 15 bases between. CDR1 and CDR2 from the germline V gene are SQVTM and ANQGSEA. The CDR3 region has the DNA TGCAGCGTGGGAATTGATGCAATTAATGAAAAACTGTTTTTT. Translating gives CSVGIDAINEKLFF.

This clonotype was found many times. The chain carries TRBV7-9 and TRBJ1-1; tentative D call: TRBD1 (6 bases). The V and J ends lost 6 bases and 0 bases respectively, with 20 bases between them. The CDR3 contains 17 residues. From germline, CDR1 is SEHNR and CDR2 FQNEAQ (reference sequence). For the CDR3, the DNA is TGTGCCAGCAGGCCGCCCCACCAGGGGCCCCTGAACACTGAAGCTTTCTTT. Its protein product is CASRPPHQGPLNTEAFF.

This clonotype came up a few times. The chain combines TRBV20-1 with TRBJ2-1; TRBD2 matches 12 bases. With V trimmed by 3 bases and J by 14 bases, 11 bases remained unmatched. CDR3 size: 14 residues. The V gene's germline CDR1 is DFQATT and CDR2 SNEGSKA (reference sequence). The CDR3 loop reads CSARASGRAAVEFF. CDR3 DNA: TGCAGTGCTAGGGCTAGCGGGAGGGCCGCGGTGGAGTTCTTC.

This sequence joins TRBV12-3 or TRBV12-4 and TRBJ2-3; 11 nucleotides line up with TRBD2. The CDR3 covers 15 residues. Trimming took 3 bases from V and 5 from J; bases not matched to a gene: 4. In DNA, the CDR3 is TGTGCCAGCAGTTTGAGGCTAGCGGGGGGAGATACGCAGTATTTT. It encodes CASSLRLAGGDTQYF.

This clonotype was found many times. This chain connects TRBV7-3 to TRBJ2-1; the match to TRBD2 covers 12 bases. Unmatched junction bases numbered 2, after V lost 2 bases and J lost 6 bases. The CDR3 runs 15 residues. Germline V gene sequence: CDR1 SGHTA, CDR2 FQGTGA. The CDR3 region is CASSLLTSGSNEQFF. Written as DNA, the CDR3 is TGTGCCAGCAGCTTACTGACTAGCGGGAGCAATGAGCAGTTCTTC.

This clonotype was detected only once. Given a much more abundant clone one base away, this may be a read error. The chain joins TRBV12-5 to TRBJ2-1; D might be TRBD2 (6 bases). CDR3 length: 13 amino acids. In germline, CDR1 is LGHNT, CDR2 FRNRAP. CDR3 loop: CASGILAFNGQFF. CDR3 sequence (DNA): TGTGCTAGTGGTATACTAGCTTTCAATGGGCAGTTCTTC.

This clonotype was recorded many times. This chain uses TRBV19 with TRBJ1-2; unclear D gene. V was clipped by 3 bases and J by 3 bases, with 14 bases between them. From germline, CDR1 is LNHDA and CDR2 SQIVND (reference sequence). The CDR3 totals 15 residues. CDR3 in DNA: TGTGCCAGTAGTATCAGTTTTGGGCAGGACTATGGCTACACCTTC. Encoded protein: CASSISFGQDYGYTF.